The entry that follows covers one T cell receptor (beta chain) sequence. As yet, its antigen is unknown. This entry is derived from a study of T-cell memory formation after mild COVID-19. The study's findings and limits: Second-wave clones with a day 37 peak had unconfirmed SARS-CoV-2 specificity. The appearance of some responding clones in pre-infection memory suggested that cross-reactive memory joined.

TCRdb itself ran the 5' RACE reads through MiXCR, one entry per CDR3 protein. This repertoire shows under 250,000 distinct CDR3 sequences, roughly a tenth found once; its top ten account for 3% to 3.5%. Trimming pared 4 bases from V and 4 bases from J, leaving 14 bases between. Germline values: CDR1 SGHRS, CDR2 YFSETQ. The CDR3 has 14 amino acids. The J gene is TRBJ1-2, the V gene TRBV5-1; D ambiguous. This clonotype originated in a man aged 18-30 years who had mild COVID-19 (a few samples of this study predate the infection). Cell type and time point are not known. Sequencing was done on a sample of PBMCs or a T cell subset sorted from them (not recorded which). The CDR3 loop is CASSPDPVPYGYTF. The CDR3 DNA is TGCGCCAGCAGCCCCGACCCGGTACCCTATGGCTACACCTTC.